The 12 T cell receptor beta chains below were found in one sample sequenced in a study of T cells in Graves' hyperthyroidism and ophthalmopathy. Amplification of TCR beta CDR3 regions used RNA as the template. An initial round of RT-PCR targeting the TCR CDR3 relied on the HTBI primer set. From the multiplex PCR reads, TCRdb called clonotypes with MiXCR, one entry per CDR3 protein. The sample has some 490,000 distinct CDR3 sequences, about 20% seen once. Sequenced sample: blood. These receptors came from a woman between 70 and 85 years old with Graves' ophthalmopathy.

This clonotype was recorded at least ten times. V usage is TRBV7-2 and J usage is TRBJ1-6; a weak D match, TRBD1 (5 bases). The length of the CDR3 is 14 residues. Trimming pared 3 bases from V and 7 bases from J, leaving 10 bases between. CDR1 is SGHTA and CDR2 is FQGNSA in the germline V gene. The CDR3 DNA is TGTGCCAGCAGCTTGCCGGGGCGAAATTCACCCCTCCACTTT. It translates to CASSLPGRNSPLHF.

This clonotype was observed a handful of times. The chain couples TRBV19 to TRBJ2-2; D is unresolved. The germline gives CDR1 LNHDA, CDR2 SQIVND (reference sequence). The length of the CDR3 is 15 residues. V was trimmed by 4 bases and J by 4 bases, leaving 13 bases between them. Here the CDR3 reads CASSKRSGVTGELFF. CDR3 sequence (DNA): TGTGCCAGTAGTAAGAGGAGTGGGGTCACCGGGGAGCTGTTTTTT.

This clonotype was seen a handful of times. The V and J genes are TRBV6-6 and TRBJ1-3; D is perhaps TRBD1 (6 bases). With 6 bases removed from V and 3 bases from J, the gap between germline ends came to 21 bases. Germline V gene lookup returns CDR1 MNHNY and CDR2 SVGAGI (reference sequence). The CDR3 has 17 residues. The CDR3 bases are TGTGCCAGCAGCCGAGGTGTGAGAGGGGGAAGTGGAAACACCATATATTTT. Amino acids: CASSRGVRGGSGNTIYF.

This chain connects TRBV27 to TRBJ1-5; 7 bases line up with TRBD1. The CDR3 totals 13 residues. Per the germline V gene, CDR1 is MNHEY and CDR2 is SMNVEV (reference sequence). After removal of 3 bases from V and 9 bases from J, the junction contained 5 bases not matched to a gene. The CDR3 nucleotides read TGTGCCAGCAGTTTCCATGACAGGGCGCCCCAGCATTTT. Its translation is CASSFHDRAPQHF.

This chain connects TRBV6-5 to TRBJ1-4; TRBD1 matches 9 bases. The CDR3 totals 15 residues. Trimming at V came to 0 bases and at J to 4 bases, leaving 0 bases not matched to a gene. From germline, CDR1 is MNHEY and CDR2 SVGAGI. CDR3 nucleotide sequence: TGTGCCAGCAGTTACTCGGGACAGGGTAATGAAAAACTGTTTTTT. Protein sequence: CASSYSGQGNEKLFF.

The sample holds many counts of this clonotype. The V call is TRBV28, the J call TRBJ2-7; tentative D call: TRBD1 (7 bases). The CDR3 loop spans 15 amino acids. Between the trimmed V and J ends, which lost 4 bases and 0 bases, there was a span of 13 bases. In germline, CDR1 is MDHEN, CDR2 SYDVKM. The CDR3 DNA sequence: TGTGCCAGCAGTTCAGGGGGGCAGACCTCCTACGAGCAGTACTTC. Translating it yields CASSSGGQTSYEQYF.

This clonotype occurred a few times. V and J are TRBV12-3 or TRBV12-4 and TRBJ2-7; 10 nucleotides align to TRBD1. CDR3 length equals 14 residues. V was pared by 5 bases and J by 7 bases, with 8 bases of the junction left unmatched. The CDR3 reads CASSAGTGAQEQYF. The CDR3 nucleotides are TGTGCCAGCAGTGCCGGGACAGGGGCCCAGGAGCAGTACTTC.

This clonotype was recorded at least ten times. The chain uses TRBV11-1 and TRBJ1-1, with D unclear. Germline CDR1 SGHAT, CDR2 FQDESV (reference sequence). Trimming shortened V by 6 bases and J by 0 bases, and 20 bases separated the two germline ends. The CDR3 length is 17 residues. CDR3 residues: CASRLSLNDWMNTEAFF. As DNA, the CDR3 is TGTGCCAGCAGACTCTCGCTTAATGACTGGATGAACACTGAAGCTTTCTTT.

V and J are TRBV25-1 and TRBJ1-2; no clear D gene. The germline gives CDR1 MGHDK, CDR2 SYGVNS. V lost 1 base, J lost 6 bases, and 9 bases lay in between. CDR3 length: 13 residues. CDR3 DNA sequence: TGTGCCAGCAGTGAATGGGTAGCAAATGGCTACACCTTC. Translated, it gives CASSEWVANGYTF.

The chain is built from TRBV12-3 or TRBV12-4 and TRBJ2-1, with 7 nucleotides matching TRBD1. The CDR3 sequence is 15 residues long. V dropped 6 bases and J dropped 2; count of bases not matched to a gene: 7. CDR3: CASRSDRAPYNEQFF. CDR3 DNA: TGTGCCAGCAGGTCCGACAGGGCCCCCTACAATGAGCAGTTCTTC.

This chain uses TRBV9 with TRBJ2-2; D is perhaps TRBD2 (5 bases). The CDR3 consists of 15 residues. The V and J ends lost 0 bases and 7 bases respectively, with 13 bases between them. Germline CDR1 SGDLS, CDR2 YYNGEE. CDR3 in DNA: TGTGCCAGCAGCGTAGACGAGGGATTGGGCGGGGAGCTGTTTTTT. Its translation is CASSVDEGLGGELFF.

CDR3 region: CSVERSRNYGYTF. The CDR3 nucleotides are TGCAGCGTTGAACGGTCGAGGAACTATGGCTACACCTTC. The chain employs TRBV29-1 and TRBJ1-2; D is unresolved. The CDR3 consists of 13 residues. Germline CDR1 SQVTM, CDR2 ANQGSEA. Deletions cut 2 bases from V and 2 bases from J, with 9 bases between.